The 29 T cell receptor beta chains given below trace back to one sample, sequenced in a study of T-cell memory formation after mild COVID-19. TCRdb redid the calling of the 5' RACE reads with MiXCR, one entry per CDR3 protein. Among fewer than 15,000 distinct CDR3 sequences listed, about 12% were seen once. Sequenced material: PBMCs or a T cell subset sorted from them (not recorded which). These receptors were collected from an adult woman who had mild COVID-19 (a few samples of this study predate the infection). Cell type and time point are not known.

This clonotype was picked up many times. V usage is TRBV3-1 and J usage is TRBJ2-1, with D unclear. There are 15 residues in the CDR3. Germline CDR1 and CDR2: LGHDT and YNNKEL (reference sequence). V was trimmed by 0 bases and J by 1 base, leaving 7 bases between them. CDR3 sequence reads: CASSQDRGSYNEQFF. CDR3 nucleotide sequence: TGTGCCAGCAGCCAAGATCGAGGATCCTACAATGAGCAGTTCTTC.

This clonotype was seen many times. The chain is built from TRBV9 and TRBJ1-4; D is unclear. Germline values: CDR1 SGDLS, CDR2 YYNGEE. CDR3 length equals 15 residues. Trimming pared 0 bases from V and 8 bases from J, leaving 14 bases between. CDR3: CASSVGAVPGEKLFF. The CDR3 bases are TGTGCCAGCAGCGTAGGAGCGGTCCCTGGCGAAAAACTGTTTTTT.

This clonotype appeared many times. This chain connects TRBV21-1 to TRBJ2-7; the tabulated D call, TRBD1, remains unverified against the DNA. TRBV21-1 is flagged as a pseudogene. This CDR3 comprises 15 residues. The CDR3 here is CASSKDGQGAYEQYF. DNA for the CDR3: TGTGCCAGCAGCAAAGACGGACAGGGGGCCTACGAGCAGTACTTC.

This clonotype was counted at least ten times. The CDR3 nucleotides are TGTGCCAGCAGCCAACGGACGGCCCGCTCTAACTATGGCTACACCTTC. Protein sequence: CASSQRTARSNYGYTF. This chain links TRBV7-2 with TRBJ1-2, with D uncertain. The germline V gene encodes CDR1 SGHTA and CDR2 FQGNSA. V lost 5 bases and J 0 bases, leaving 16 bases between the germline ends. The CDR3 sequence is 16 residues long.

The chain recombines TRBV7-2 with TRBJ1-2; 8 positions agree with TRBD1. J lost 4 bases, V lost 4 bases, and 8 bases had no gene match. The germline gives CDR1 SGHTA, CDR2 FQGNSA. This CDR3 contains 15 residues. CDR3 DNA: TGTGCCAGCAGCTCCCTCAGGGGGCTCGGCTATGGCTACACCTTC. It translates to CASSSLRGLGYGYTF. Together with reference TRBV7-2 and TRBJ1-2, the CDR3 gives the full variable domain: GAGVSQSPSNKVTEKGKDVELRCDPISGHTALYWYRQSLGQGLEFLIYFQGNSAPDKSGLPSDRFSAERTGGSVSTLTIQRTQQEDSAVYLCASSSLRGLGYGYTFGSGTRLTVV.

The genes are TRBV9 and TRBJ1-6; D not resolved. This CDR3 comprises 14 residues. Germline CDR1 is SGDLS and CDR2 is YYNGEE. Between the trimmed V and J ends, which lost 0 bases and 7 bases, there was a span of 8 bases. The CDR3 loop reads CASSVADGNSPLHF. The DNA of the CDR3 is TGTGCCAGCAGCGTAGCCGACGGGAATTCACCCCTCCACTTT. Filled out from reference TRBV9 and TRBJ1-6, the complete variable domain reads DSGVTQTPKHLITATGQRVTLRCSPRSGDLSVYWYQQSLDQGLQFLIQYYNGEERAKGNILERFSAQQFPDLHSELNLSSLELGDSALYFCASSVADGNSPLHFGNGTRLTVT.

This clonotype was counted at least ten times. The V gene is TRBV24-1, the J gene TRBJ2-5; TRBD1 matches at 10 bases. The CDR3 has 15 amino acids. Germline assignment: CDR1 KGHDR and CDR2 SFDVKD. The trim removed 4 bases at V and 4 bases at J, leaving 5 bases unmatched. This CDR3 reads CATSETTGGPETQYF. The CDR3 DNA sequence: TGTGCCACCAGTGAGACGACAGGGGGCCCAGAGACCCAGTACTTC.

This clonotype was observed at least ten times. The chain couples TRBV18 to TRBJ2-7, with D perhaps TRBD1 (5 bases). The germline V gene encodes CDR1 KGHSH and CDR2 LQKENI. The CDR3 runs to 14 residues. Deletions cut 2 bases from V and 2 bases from J, with 10 bases between. CDR3: CASSPATDAYEQYF. CDR3 nucleotide sequence: TGTGCCAGCTCACCAGCGACAGATGCCTACGAGCAGTACTTC.

This clonotype has ten or more counts. The chain employs TRBV20-1 and TRBJ2-7; 8 bases are shared with TRBD1. The germline V gene has CDR1 DFQATT and CDR2 SNEGSKA (reference sequence). There are 14 residues in the CDR3. The ends lost 6 bases at V and 6 bases at J; junction bases unmatched: 13. The CDR3 bases are TGCAGTGCACGTTGGACAGGGATTCCGGCCGAGCAGTACTTC. It is translated as CSARWTGIPAEQYF.

This clonotype was recorded at least ten times. V is TRBV29-1 and J is TRBJ2-7, with D possibly matching TRBD2 (5 bases). CDR1 is SQVTM, CDR2 ANQGSEA, per germline. V lost 6 bases to trimming and J lost 5 bases, with 11 bases between them. The CDR3 has 11 amino acids. Here the CDR3 reads CSVKAADEQYF. CDR3 nucleotide sequence: TGCAGCGTCAAAGCGGCCGACGAGCAGTACTTC.

There are many counts of this clonotype. The V and J genes are TRBV11-2 and TRBJ1-2; maybe TRBD1 (5 bases). The germline V gene has CDR1 SGHAT and CDR2 FQNNGV. The CDR3 runs 14 residues. V shed 4 bases and J shed 0 bases, with 9 bases lying between them. Here the CDR3 reads CASSSHRTNYGYTF. The CDR3 region has the DNA TGTGCCAGCAGCTCACACAGGACTAACTATGGCTACACCTTC.

This clonotype has a count of ten or more. The genes are TRBV28 and TRBJ2-3; D gene uncertain. Germline values: CDR1 MDHEN, CDR2 SYDVKM. The length of the CDR3 is 12 residues. CDR3 loop: CAVAFGTDTQYF. The CDR3 DNA follows: TGTGCGGTGGCGTTTGGGACAGATACGCAGTATTTT.

Many counts were recorded for this clonotype. This chain joins TRBV15 and TRBJ2-7; 12 nucleotides align to TRBD1. The CDR3 contains 17 residues. J was trimmed by 3 bases and V by 8 bases; bases with no gene match: 14. In germline, CDR1 is LNHNV, CDR2 YYDKDF (reference sequence). This CDR3 reads CATGAGTGGGGIYEQYF. CDR3 coding DNA: TGTGCCACCGGTGCCGGGACAGGGGGCGGCGGGATCTACGAGCAGTACTTC.

This clonotype was found many times. CDR3: CSVTAGTAYNEQFF. CDR3 DNA sequence: TGCAGCGTTACCGCCGGGACCGCCTACAATGAGCAGTTCTTC. V gene TRBV29-1 combines with J gene TRBJ2-1, with D possibly being TRBD1 or TRBD2 (5 bases each). The CDR3 is 14 residues long. CDR1 is SQVTM and CDR2 is ANQGSEA in the germline V gene. V was cut by 5 bases and J by 2 bases, with 13 bases left in between.

This rearrangement joins TRBV12-3 or TRBV12-4 to TRBJ2-6; D is unresolved. The CDR3 is 14 residues long. V was cut by 5 bases and J by 2 bases, with 7 bases left in between. CDR3 residues: CASSPTPGANVLTF. Here the CDR3 DNA reads TGTGCCAGCAGTCCAACCCCTGGGGCCAACGTCCTGACTTTC.

Many counts were recorded for this clonotype. The V and J genes are TRBV12-3 or TRBV12-4 and TRBJ2-5; D assignment may be TRBD1 or TRBD2 (5 bases each). The CDR3 extends over 13 amino acids. Between the trimmed V and J ends, which lost 3 bases and 9 bases, there was a span of 14 bases. The CDR3 region has the DNA TGTGCCAGCAGTTTTAGTCCGGTGGGGGCCCAGTACTTC. As protein: CASSFSPVGAQYF.

This clonotype is labeled as medium-sized. This chain joins TRBV7-9 and TRBJ2-7; D possibly corresponds to TRBD1 (6 bases). CDR3 length equals 15 residues. V was clipped by 0 bases and J by 5 bases, with 14 bases between them. Germline CDR1 SEHNR, CDR2 FQNEAQ (reference sequence). The CDR3 loop reads CASSLAGAGSHEQYF. DNA for the CDR3: TGTGCCAGCAGCTTAGCGGGGGCAGGGAGCCACGAGCAGTACTTC.

This clonotype was counted many times. This chain links TRBV7-2 with TRBJ2-2; TRBD2 agrees at 8 bases. This CDR3 is built from 16 residues. The germline CDR1 and CDR2 sequences are SGHTA and FQGNSA. V shed 4 bases, J shed 7 bases, and the junction held 11 bases outside the gene matches. CDR3 amino acids: CASSSDPGLVGGELFF. DNA of the CDR3: TGTGCCAGCAGCTCGGATCCGGGACTAGTAGGCGGGGAGCTGTTTTTT.

This clonotype was seen repeatedly, ten times or more. The chain combines TRBV6-2 or TRBV6-3 with TRBJ2-7; the D call may be TRBD1 or TRBD2 (5 bases each). Between the trimmed V and J ends, which lost 2 bases and 3 bases, there was a span of 11 bases. Germline V gene data show CDR1 as MNHEY and CDR2 as SVGEGT. The CDR3 runs 14 residues. The CDR3: CASSYRDPLYEQYF. CDR3 nucleotide sequence: TGTGCCAGCAGTTACCGGGACCCCCTCTACGAGCAGTACTTC.

There are many counts of this clonotype. V usage is TRBV12-3 or TRBV12-4 and J usage is TRBJ2-7; 10 nucleotides agree with TRBD1. The CDR3 is 15 residues long. V shed 6 bases and J 4 bases; nucleotides not matched to a gene: 9. DNA for the CDR3: TGTGCCAGCAGCAACCGACAGGGGGCTGCGTACGAGCAGTACTTC. It codes for CASSNRQGAAYEQYF.

The CDR3 bases are TGTGCCAGCAGCTTTCGGACCCTGGGCATAAACGAGCAGTACTTC. Residues: CASSFRTLGINEQYF. V and J are TRBV11-3 and TRBJ2-7, with no clear D. The germline V gene encodes CDR1 SGHNT and CDR2 YENEEA. The CDR3 is made up of 15 amino acids. Trimming took 3 bases from V and 5 from J, leaving 17 bases between them.

This clonotype was seen many times. The chain recombines TRBV4-3 with TRBJ2-1, with a tentative D call TRBD2 (6 bases). From germline, CDR1 is LGHNA and CDR2 YSLEER. Trimming pared 1 base from V and 4 bases from J, leaving 17 bases between. This CDR3 is 17 amino acids long. CDR3 region: CASSQGGVRLPYNEQFF. The CDR3 DNA reads as TGCGCCAGCAGCCAAGGCGGGGTGCGCCTACCATACAATGAGCAGTTCTTC.

The chain is built from TRBV11-2 and TRBJ1-1; no firm D call. V was clipped by 5 bases and J by 6 bases, with 13 bases between them. CDR1 is SGHAT, CDR2 FQNNGV, per germline. The CDR3 contains 13 residues. The CDR3 DNA sequence: TGTGCCAGCAGCGAGTGGTTAGAGCCTGAAGCTTTCTTT. Its protein is CASSEWLEPEAFF.

The sample holds many counts of this clonotype. The rearrangement uses TRBV29-1 and TRBJ1-2; no reliable D call. Germline V gives CDR1 SQVTM, CDR2 ANQGSEA. V lost 3 bases and J 3 bases, leaving 5 bases between the germline ends. This CDR3 has 11 amino acids. DNA for the CDR3: TGCAGCGTTGAGAGGGACTATGGCTACACCTTC. Encoded protein: CSVERDYGYTF.

The genes are TRBV30 and TRBJ2-7, with unresolved D. The germline V gene has CDR1 GTSNPN and CDR2 SVGIG (reference sequence). The CDR3 loop spans 12 amino acids. The V end lost 4 bases, the J end lost 3 bases, and 10 bases lay between the germline ends. This CDR3 is CAWNSPYYEQYF. CDR3 coding DNA: TGTGCCTGGAACAGTCCCTACTACGAGCAGTACTTC.

The sample holds many counts of this clonotype. The CDR3 here is CASSPPGDGYTF. The CDR3 nucleotides read TGTGCCAGCAGCCCGCCGGGGGATGGCTACACCTTC. The chain is built from TRBV7-9 and TRBJ1-2, with a tentative D call TRBD1 (5 bases). Germline-derived CDR1 and CDR2 are SEHNR and FQNEAQ (reference sequence). Trimming took 5 bases from V and 6 from J, leaving 10 bases between them. This CDR3 is built from 12 residues. Looking up the rest from reference TRBV7-9 and TRBJ1-2 gives the full variable domain: DTGVSQNPRHKITKRGQNVTFRCDPISEHNRLYWYRQTLGQGPEFLTYFQNEAQLEKSRLLSDRFSAERPKGSFSTLEIQRTEQGDSAMYLCASSPPGDGYTFGSGTRLTVV.

This clonotype has ten or more counts. J is TRBJ2-2 and V is TRBV7-9; 8 bases fit TRBD1. Germline V gene data show CDR1 as SEHNR and CDR2 as FQNEAQ (reference sequence). The V segment lost 1 base and the J segment 3 bases; nucleotides outside the gene matches: 1. CDR3 length: 15 amino acids. CDR3 loop: CASSLEDRDTGELFF. The CDR3 DNA sequence: TGTGCCAGCAGCTTAGAGGACAGGGACACCGGGGAGCTGTTTTTT. The full variable domain, rest sourced from reference TRBV7-9 and TRBJ2-2, is DTGVSQNPRHKITKRGQNVTFRCDPISEHNRLYWYRQTLGQGPEFLTYFQNEAQLEKSRLLSDRFSAERPKGSFSTLEIQRTEQGDSAMYLCASSLEDRDTGELFFGEGSRLTVL.

In this sample, this clonotype turned up many times. The gene calls are TRBV12-3 or TRBV12-4 and TRBJ2-3; 8 nucleotides align to TRBD2. V lost 4 bases and J lost 4; bases outside the gene matches: 7. The CDR3 runs to 15 residues. DNA for the CDR3: TGTGCCAGCAGTTCCGGGAGGGCGGGCCCAGATACGCAGTATTTT. Protein product: CASSSGRAGPDTQYF.

This clonotype was seen at least ten times. The gene calls are TRBV7-2 and TRBJ1-3; possibly TRBD1 for D (6 bases). CDR1 and CDR2 from the germline V gene are SGHTA and FQGNSA. Deletions cut 2 bases from V and 3 bases from J, with 11 bases between. This CDR3 contains 15 residues. The CDR3: CASSLRRGLGNTIYF. The CDR3 nucleotides read TGTGCCAGCAGCTTACGCCGGGGGCTTGGAAACACCATATATTTT.